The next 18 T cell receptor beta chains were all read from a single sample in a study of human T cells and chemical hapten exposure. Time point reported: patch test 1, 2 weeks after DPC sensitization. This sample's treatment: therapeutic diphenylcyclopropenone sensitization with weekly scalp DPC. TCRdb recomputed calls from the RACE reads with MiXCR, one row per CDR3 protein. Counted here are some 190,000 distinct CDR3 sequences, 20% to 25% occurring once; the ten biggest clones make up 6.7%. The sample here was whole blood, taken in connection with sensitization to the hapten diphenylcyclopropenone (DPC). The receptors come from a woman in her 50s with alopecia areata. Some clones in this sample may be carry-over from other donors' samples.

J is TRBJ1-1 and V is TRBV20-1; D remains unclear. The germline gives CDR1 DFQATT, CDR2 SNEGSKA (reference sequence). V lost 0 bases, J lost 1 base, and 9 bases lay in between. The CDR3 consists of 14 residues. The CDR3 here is CSARDPRENTEAFF. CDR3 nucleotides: TGCAGTGCTAGAGATCCCCGGGAGAACACTGAAGCTTTCTTT.

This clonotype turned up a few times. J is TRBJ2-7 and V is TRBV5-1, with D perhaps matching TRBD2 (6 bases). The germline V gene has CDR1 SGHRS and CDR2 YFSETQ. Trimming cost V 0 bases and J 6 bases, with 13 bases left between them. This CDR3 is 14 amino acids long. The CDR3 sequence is CASSLVGGTSEQYF. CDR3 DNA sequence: TGCGCCAGCAGCTTGGTCGGGGGAACGAGCGAGCAGTACTTC. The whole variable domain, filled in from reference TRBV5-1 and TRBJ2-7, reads KAGVTQTPRYLIKTRGQQVTLSCSPISGHRSVSWYQQTPGQGLQFLFEYFSETQRNKGNFPGRFSGRQFSNSRSEMNVSTLELGDSALYLCASSLVGGTSEQYFGPGTRLTVT.

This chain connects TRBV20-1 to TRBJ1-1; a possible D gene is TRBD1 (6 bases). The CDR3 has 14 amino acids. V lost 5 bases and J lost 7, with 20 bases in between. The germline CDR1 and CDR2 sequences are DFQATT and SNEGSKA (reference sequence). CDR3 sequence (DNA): TGCAGTGCTGTCAAAGCGACAGGAATCCTTGAAGCTTTCTTT. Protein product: CSAVKATGILEAFF.

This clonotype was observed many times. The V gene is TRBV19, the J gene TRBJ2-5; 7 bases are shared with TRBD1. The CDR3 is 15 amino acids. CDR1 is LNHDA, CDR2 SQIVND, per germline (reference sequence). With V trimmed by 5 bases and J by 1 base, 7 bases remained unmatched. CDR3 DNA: TGTGCCAGTAGTGCCCCAGGGACAGCCCAAGAGACCCAGTACTTC. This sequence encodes CASSAPGTAQETQYF. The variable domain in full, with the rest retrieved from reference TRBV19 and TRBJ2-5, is DGGITQSPKYLFRKEGQNVTLSCEQNLNHDAMYWYRQDPGQGLRLIYYSQIVNDFQKGDIAEGYSVSREKKESFPLTVTSAQKNPTAFYLCASSAPGTAQETQYFGPGTRLLVL.

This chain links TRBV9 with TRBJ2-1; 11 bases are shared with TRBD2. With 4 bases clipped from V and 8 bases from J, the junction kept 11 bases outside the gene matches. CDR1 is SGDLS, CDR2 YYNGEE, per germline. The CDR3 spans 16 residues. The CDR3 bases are TGTGCCAGCAGCCCACTTTGGCTAGCGGGAGGCCATGAGCAGTTCTTC. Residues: CASSPLWLAGGHEQFF.

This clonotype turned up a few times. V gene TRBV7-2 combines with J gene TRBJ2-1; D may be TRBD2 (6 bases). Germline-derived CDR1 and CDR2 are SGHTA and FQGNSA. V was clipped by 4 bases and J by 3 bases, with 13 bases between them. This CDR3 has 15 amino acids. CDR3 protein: CASSYGGPNYNEQFF. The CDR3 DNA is TGTGCCAGCAGCTATGGAGGGCCCAACTACAATGAGCAGTTCTTC.

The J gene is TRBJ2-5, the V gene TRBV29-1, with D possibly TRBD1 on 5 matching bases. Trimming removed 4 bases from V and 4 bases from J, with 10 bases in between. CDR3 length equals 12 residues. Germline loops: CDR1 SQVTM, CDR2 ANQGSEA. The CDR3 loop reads CSVVRVGETQYF. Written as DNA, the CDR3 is TGCAGCGTTGTCAGGGTGGGAGAGACCCAGTACTTC.

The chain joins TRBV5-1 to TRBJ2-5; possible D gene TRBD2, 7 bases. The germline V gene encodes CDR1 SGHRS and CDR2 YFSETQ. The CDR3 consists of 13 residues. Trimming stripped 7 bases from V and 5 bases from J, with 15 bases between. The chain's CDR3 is CASSEGGPETQYF. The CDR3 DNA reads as TGCGCCAGCTCCGAGGGGGGGCCGGAGACCCAGTACTTC.

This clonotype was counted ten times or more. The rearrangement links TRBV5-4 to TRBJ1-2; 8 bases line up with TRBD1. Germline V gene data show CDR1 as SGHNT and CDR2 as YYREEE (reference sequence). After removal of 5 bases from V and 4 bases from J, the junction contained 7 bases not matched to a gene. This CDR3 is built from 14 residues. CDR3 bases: TGTGCCAGCAGGGCAACAGGGGGTGGCTATGGCTACACCTTC. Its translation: CASRATGGGYGYTF.

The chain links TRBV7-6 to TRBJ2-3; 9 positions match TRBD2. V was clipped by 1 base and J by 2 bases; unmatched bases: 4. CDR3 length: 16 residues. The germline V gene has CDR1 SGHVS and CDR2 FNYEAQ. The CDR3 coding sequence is TGTGCCAGCAGCTTAGGTAGCGGGAGCCTCACAGATACGCAGTATTTT. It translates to CASSLGSGSLTDTQYF.

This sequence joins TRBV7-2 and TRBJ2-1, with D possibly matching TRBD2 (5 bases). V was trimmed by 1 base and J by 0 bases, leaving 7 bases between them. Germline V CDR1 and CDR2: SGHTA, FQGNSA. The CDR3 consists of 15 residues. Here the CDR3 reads CTSSLGSASYNEQFF. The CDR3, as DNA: TGTACCAGCAGCTTAGGTAGCGCCTCCTACAATGAGCAGTTCTTC. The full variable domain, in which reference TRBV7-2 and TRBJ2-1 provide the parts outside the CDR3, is GAGVSQSPSNKVTEKGKDVELRCDPISGHTALYWYRQSLGQGLEFLIYFQGNSAPDKSGLPSDRFSAERTGGSVSTLTIQRTQQEDSAVYLCTSSLGSASYNEQFFGPGTRLTVL.

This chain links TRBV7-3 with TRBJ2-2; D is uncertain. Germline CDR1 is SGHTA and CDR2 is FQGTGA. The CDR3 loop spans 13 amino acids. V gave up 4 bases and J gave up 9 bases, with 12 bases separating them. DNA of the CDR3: TGTGCCAGCAGCTCGGACCCCAGGAGGGAGCTGTTTTTT. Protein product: CASSSDPRRELFF.

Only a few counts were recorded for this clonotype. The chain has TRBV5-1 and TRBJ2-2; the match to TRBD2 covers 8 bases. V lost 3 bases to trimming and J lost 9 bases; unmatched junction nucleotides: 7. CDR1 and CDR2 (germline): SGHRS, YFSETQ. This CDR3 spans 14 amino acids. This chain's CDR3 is CASSSTGLDWELFF. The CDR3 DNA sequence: TGCGCCAGCAGCTCAACGGGACTAGACTGGGAGCTGTTTTTT. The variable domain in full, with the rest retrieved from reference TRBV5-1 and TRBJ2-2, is KAGVTQTPRYLIKTRGQQVTLSCSPISGHRSVSWYQQTPGQGLQFLFEYFSETQRNKGNFPGRFSGRQFSNSRSEMNVSTLELGDSALYLCASSSTGLDWELFFGEGSRLTVL.

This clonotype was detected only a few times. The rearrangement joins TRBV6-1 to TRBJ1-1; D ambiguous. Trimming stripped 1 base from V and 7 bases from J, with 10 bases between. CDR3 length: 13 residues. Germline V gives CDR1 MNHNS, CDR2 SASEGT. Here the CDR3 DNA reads TGTGCCAGCAGTGAAGTAACCAGGCTTGAAGCTTTCTTT. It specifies CASSEVTRLEAFF.

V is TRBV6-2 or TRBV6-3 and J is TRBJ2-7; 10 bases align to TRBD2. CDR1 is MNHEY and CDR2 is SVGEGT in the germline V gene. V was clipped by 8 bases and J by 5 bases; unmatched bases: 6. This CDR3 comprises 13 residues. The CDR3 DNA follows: TGTGCCAGCGCGGCTAGCGGGAGTCACGAGCAGTACTTC. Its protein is CASAASGSHEQYF.

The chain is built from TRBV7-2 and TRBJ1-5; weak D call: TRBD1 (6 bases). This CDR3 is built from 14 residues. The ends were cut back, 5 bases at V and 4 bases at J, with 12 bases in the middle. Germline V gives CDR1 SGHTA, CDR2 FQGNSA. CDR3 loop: CASSLTGLNQPQHF. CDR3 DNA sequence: TGTGCCAGCAGCCTAACAGGGCTGAATCAGCCCCAGCATTTT.

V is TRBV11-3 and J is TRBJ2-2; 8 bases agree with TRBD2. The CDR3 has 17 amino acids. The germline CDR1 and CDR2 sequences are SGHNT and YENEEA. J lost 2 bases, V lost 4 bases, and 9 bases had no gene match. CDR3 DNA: TGTGCCAGCAGCTCGCGGCCAGCGGGAGCAAACACCGGGGAGCTGTTTTTT. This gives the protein CASSSRPAGANTGELFF.

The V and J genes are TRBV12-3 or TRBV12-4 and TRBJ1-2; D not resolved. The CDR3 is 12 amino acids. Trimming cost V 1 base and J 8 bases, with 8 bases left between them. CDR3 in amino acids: CASSLGGAGYTF. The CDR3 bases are TGTGCCAGCAGTTTAGGGGGTGCGGGCTACACCTTC.